Listed here are 28 T cell receptor beta chains from one sample, sequenced in a study of neoadjuvant anti-PD-1 for oral cavity cancer. Method: immunoSEQ multiplex PCR; TCRdb's copy keeps in-frame clones and lacks some. The table has about 5,700 clones, approximately 63% seen once. Here the sequenced sample was tumor tissue, taken before nivolumab (anti-PD-1) treatment. Receptors were obtained from a person aged 35 to 85 with oral cavity squamous cell carcinoma.

This clone was detected only a few times. This chain uses TRBV6-5 with TRBJ2-4; D is tentatively TRBD1 or TRBD2 (5 bases each). The germline CDR1 and CDR2 sequences are MNHEY and SVGAGI. This CDR3 has 16 residues. V lost 4 bases, J lost 0 bases, and 13 bases lay in between. CDR3 DNA sequence: TGTGCCAGCAGTTGGGGGAAAACACTAGCCAAAAACATTCAGTACTTC. Protein sequence: CASSWGKTLAKNIQYF.

This clone was seen a handful of times. This chain joins TRBV7-9 and TRBJ2-7; weak D call: TRBD1 (5 bases). The V and J ends lost 4 bases and 3 bases respectively, with 10 bases between them. This CDR3 has 13 residues. Germline V gene data show CDR1 as SEHNR and CDR2 as FQNEAQ (reference sequence). CDR3 sequence reads: CASSSPRDYEQYF. DNA of the CDR3: TGTGCCAGCAGCTCCCCCAGGGACTACGAGCAGTACTTC.

The table lists this clone with a count of one. The chain is built from TRBV30 and TRBJ2-7; D might be TRBD1 (5 bases). The length of the CDR3 is 11 residues. The V and J ends lost 2 bases and 11 bases respectively, with 13 bases between them. Germline CDR1 and CDR2: GTSNPN and SVGIG (reference sequence). CDR3 protein: CAWSRQGRKYF. As DNA, the CDR3 is TGTGCCTGGAGTCGGCAGGGAAGAAAGTACTTC.

The chain is built from TRBV19 and TRBJ1-2; the match to TRBD1 covers 9 bases. The CDR3 consists of 12 residues. The V and J ends lost 8 bases and 8 bases, in that order; junction bases with no gene match: 6. CDR1 and CDR2 (germline): LNHDA, SQIVND (reference sequence). The CDR3 loop reads CASGGQGRGYTF. The DNA of the CDR3 is TGTGCCAGTGGAGGACAGGGGCGAGGCTACACCTTC.

The chain joins TRBV5-1 to TRBJ1-3, with TRBD1 identical over 7 bases. Germline assignment: CDR1 SGHRS and CDR2 YFSETQ. This CDR3 spans 14 amino acids. Trimming at V came to 4 bases and at J to 6 bases, leaving 7 bases not matched to a gene. CDR3 protein: CASSQGQTLNTIYF. CDR3 in DNA: TGCGCCAGCAGCCAGGGACAGACGTTAAACACCATATATTTT.

This clone was found a few times. The CDR3: CASSQGKTDRHTF. CDR3 nucleotide sequence: TGTGCCAGCAGTCAAGGAAAAACCGATCGTCACACCTTC. The chain is built from TRBV5-6 and TRBJ1-2; unclear D gene. Trimming removed 5 bases from V and 12 bases from J, with 20 bases in between. CDR3 length: 13 residues. Germline V CDR1 and CDR2: SGHDT, YYEEEE.

This sequence joins TRBV5-1 and TRBJ1-4, with 12 bases lining up with TRBD1. The CDR3 has 17 residues. CDR1 is SGHRS and CDR2 is YFSETQ in the germline V gene. V gave up 2 bases and J gave up 5 bases; unmatched junction bases: 7. CDR3 sequence: CASSFSGTGGMNEKLFF. The CDR3 nucleotides are TGCGCCAGCAGCTTCTCCGGGACAGGGGGCATGAATGAAAAACTGTTTTTT.

This clone was counted a few times. This chain connects TRBV5-1 to TRBJ1-2; possibly TRBD1 for D (5 bases). The V end lost 0 bases, the J end lost 1 base, and 7 bases lay between the germline ends. The CDR3 is made up of 14 amino acids. The V gene's germline CDR1 is SGHRS and CDR2 YFSETQ. CDR3 protein: CASSLGRVNYGYTF. The CDR3 DNA is TGCGCCAGCAGCTTGGGCAGGGTTAACTATGGCTACACCTTC.

The chain uses TRBV6-5 and TRBJ1-2, with D possibly TRBD1 on 5 matching bases. Between the trimmed V and J ends, which lost 0 bases and 5 bases, there was a span of 10 bases. The CDR3 is made up of 14 amino acids. Germline V gene lookup returns CDR1 MNHEY and CDR2 SVGAGI. CDR3 DNA sequence: TGTGCCAGCAGTTACTCGGTAGGGGCGTATGGCTACACCTTC. Translated: CASSYSVGAYGYTF.

CDR3 amino acids: CASSFRGMGNQPQHF. The DNA for the CDR3 is TGTGCCAGCAGTTTCCGGGGGATGGGCAATCAGCCCCAGCATTTT. V is TRBV28 and J is TRBJ1-5; the D gene is possibly TRBD1 (5 bases). With 3 bases removed from V and 2 bases from J, the gap between germline ends came to 11 bases. The germline V gene has CDR1 MDHEN and CDR2 SYDVKM. The length of the CDR3 is 15 residues.

This chain links TRBV5-6 with TRBJ1-4, with 7 bases fitting TRBD1. The CDR3 sequence is 14 residues long. Germline V gene lookup returns CDR1 SGHDT and CDR2 YYEEEE. The V gene end was trimmed by 4 bases and the J gene end by 2 bases; junction bases not matched to a gene: 2. CDR3 amino acids: CASSPQGTNEKLFF. For the CDR3, the DNA is TGTGCCAGCAGCCCACAGGGGACTAATGAAAAACTGTTTTTT.

The chain has TRBV7-9 and TRBJ1-1; D gene unclear. Trimming stripped 2 bases from V and 1 base from J, with 5 bases between. Looked up from germline, CDR1 is SEHNR and CDR2 is FQNEAQ (reference sequence). The CDR3 has 13 residues. CDR3 nucleotides: TGTGCCAGCAGCTTAACGGGGAACACTGAAGCTTTCTTT. It is translated as CASSLTGNTEAFF. The full variable domain, in which reference TRBV7-9 and TRBJ1-1 provide the parts outside the CDR3, is DTGVSQNPRHKITKRGQNVTFRCDPISEHNRLYWYRQTLGQGPEFLTYFQNEAQLEKSRLLSDRFSAERPKGSFSTLEIQRTEQGDSAMYLCASSLTGNTEAFFGQGTRLTVV.

CDR3 sequence: CAWSVGGGTDTQYF. The CDR3 coding sequence is TGTGCCTGGAGTGTAGGTGGGGGCACAGATACGCAGTATTTT. The chain uses TRBV30 and TRBJ2-3; no firm D call. The CDR3 has 14 residues. V dropped 0 bases and J dropped 1 base, with 8 bases sitting between them. Germline CDR1 is GTSNPN and CDR2 is SVGIG (reference sequence).

The chain recombines TRBV18 with TRBJ1-1; 7 bases agree with TRBD1. The trim removed 5 bases at V and 2 bases at J, leaving 5 bases unmatched. CDR3 length: 14 residues. Germline V CDR1 and CDR2: KGHSH, LQKENI. Written as DNA, the CDR3 is TGTGCCAGCTCAGCCGGGACAGAAAACACTGAAGCTTTCTTT. It is translated as CASSAGTENTEAFF.

The rearrangement uses TRBV6-1 and TRBJ1-6, with 8 bases aligning to TRBD1. The ends lost 7 bases at V and 8 bases at J; junction bases unmatched: 7. The CDR3 has 14 residues. Germline assignment: CDR1 MNHNS and CDR2 SASEGT. The CDR3 loop is CASTTGQVYSPLHF. The CDR3, as DNA: TGTGCCAGCACGACGGGACAGGTCTATTCACCCCTCCACTTT.

This clone was observed a handful of times. The V call is TRBV7-8, the J call TRBJ2-7, with D tentatively TRBD2 (5 bases). The CDR3 runs to 14 residues. Germline V lookup: CDR1 SGHVS, CDR2 FQNEAQ. V lost 8 bases, J lost 2 bases, and 16 bases lay in between. The CDR3 DNA is TGTGCCAGCCGAAAGGAGGACGGGGCCTACGAGCAGTACTTC. This gives the protein CASRKEDGAYEQYF.

This rearrangement joins TRBV6-6 to TRBJ1-1; possible D gene TRBD1, 5 bases. V lost 7 bases and J 4 bases, leaving 13 bases between the germline ends. The germline V gene has CDR1 MNHNY and CDR2 SVGAGI (reference sequence). CDR3 length: 13 amino acids. The CDR3 sequence: CASILAGTTEAFF. CDR3 coding DNA: TGTGCCAGCATCTTGGCCGGGACCACTGAAGCTTTCTTT.

This clone came up a few times. The rearrangement joins TRBV9 to TRBJ2-2; D gene unclear. V lost 7 bases and J lost 0, with 10 bases in between. The germline V gene has CDR1 SGDLS and CDR2 YYNGEE. The CDR3 extends over 14 amino acids. The DNA of the CDR3 is TGTGCCAGCTCAGGACGCGCGAACACCGGGGAGCTGTTTTTT. Translating it yields CASSGRANTGELFF.

This clone turned up a few times. The chain couples TRBV25-1 to TRBJ1-2; D unresolved. This CDR3 has 14 amino acids. Germline CDR1 MGHDK, CDR2 SYGVNS. V dropped 1 base and J dropped 2 bases, with 8 bases sitting between them. DNA for the CDR3: TGTGCCAGCAGTGAATCAGTATTCAACTATGGCTACACCTTC. Amino acids: CASSESVFNYGYTF.

The V call is TRBV11-1, the J call TRBJ1-2, with 7 bases lining up with TRBD1. The CDR3 length is 15 residues. Unmatched junction bases numbered 6, after V lost 3 bases and J lost 2 bases. The germline CDR1 and CDR2 sequences are SGHAT and FQDESV (reference sequence). CDR3 DNA sequence: TGTGCCAGCAGCTTGAGGAAGACAGGGAACTATGGCTACACCTTC. Translation: CASSLRKTGNYGYTF.

The gene calls are TRBV10-2 and TRBJ2-1, with 12 positions matching TRBD2. Germline V gives CDR1 WSHSY, CDR2 SAAADI. V lost 3 bases, J lost 1 base, and 4 bases stayed unmatched. The CDR3 loop spans 17 amino acids. The CDR3 bases are TGCGCCAGCAGTGACTTGACTAGCGGGAGTTCCTACAATGAGCAGTTCTTC. It encodes CASSDLTSGSSYNEQFF.

The chain has TRBV9 and TRBJ2-7, with 9 nucleotides matching TRBD1. This CDR3 is 15 amino acids long. The germline gives CDR1 SGDLS, CDR2 YYNGEE. The J segment lost 2 bases and the V segment lost 4 bases, leaving 7 bases of the junction unmatched. The CDR3 is CASSPPGTGTYEQYF. As DNA, the CDR3 is TGTGCCAGCAGCCCTCCCGGGACAGGGACCTACGAGCAGTACTTC. The variable domain in full, completed from reference TRBV9 and TRBJ2-7, reads DSGVTQTPKHLITATGQRVTLRCSPRSGDLSVYWYQQSLDQGLQFLIQYYNGEERAKGNILERFSAQQFPDLHSELNLSSLELGDSALYFCASSPPGTGTYEQYFGPGTRLTVT.

The chain combines TRBV6-5 with TRBJ2-3; tentative D call: TRBD1 (6 bases). V lost 7 bases and J 8 bases, leaving 22 bases between the germline ends. Germline V gives CDR1 MNHEY, CDR2 SVGAGI. This CDR3 is 15 amino acids long. The CDR3 sequence is CASKNHPRQASTQYF. DNA of the CDR3: TGTGCCAGCAAAAACCACCCCCGACAGGCGAGTACGCAGTATTTT.

The chain recombines TRBV9 with TRBJ2-2, with D perhaps TRBD1 or TRBD2 (5 bases each). CDR3 length: 16 amino acids. The germline V and J ends were trimmed by 1 base and 3 bases, with 13 bases remaining between them. Per germline, CDR1 SGDLS and CDR2 YYNGEE. The CDR3: CASSVRGRTHTGELFF. The CDR3 DNA sequence: TGTGCCAGCAGCGTACGGGGACGGACTCACACCGGGGAGCTGTTTTTT.

This clone is a singleton in its sample. At one end, the junction sequence differs from germline, possibly due to a read error. This chain connects TRBV6-5 to TRBJ2-5, with a possible D match to TRBD1 (6 bases). The length of the CDR3 is 12 residues. CDR1 is MNHEY, CDR2 SVGAGI, per germline. In DNA form, the CDR3 reads TGTGCCAACAGTTTCAGGGGTGAGACCCAGTACTTC. This codes for CANSFRGETQYF.

This clone was counted a few times. The chain combines TRBV7-2 with TRBJ2-7; the D gene is possibly TRBD1 (5 bases). Germline CDR1 reads SGHTA; CDR2 reads FQGNSA. This CDR3 comprises 14 residues. The V and J ends lost 5 bases and 5 bases respectively, with 16 bases between them. Here the CDR3 DNA reads TGTGCCAGCAGCCAGGGATATGTCGCCAACGAGCAGTACTTC. Translating gives CASSQGYVANEQYF.

The chain uses TRBV28 and TRBJ2-5; possible D gene TRBD2, 6 bases. V dropped 5 bases and J dropped 0 bases, with 7 bases sitting between them. Germline CDR1 MDHEN, CDR2 SYDVKM. This CDR3 has 13 amino acids. The CDR3 DNA follows: TGTGCCAGCAGTCGGGACTACCAAGAGACCCAGTACTTC. This sequence encodes CASSRDYQETQYF.

The chain uses TRBV7-9 and TRBJ2-7; the D is unclear. V was pared by 4 bases and J by 0 bases, with 7 bases between. This CDR3 region has 13 residues. Germline CDR1 reads SEHNR; CDR2 reads FQNEAQ (reference sequence). DNA for the CDR3: TGTGCCAGCAGCTCCCATTCCTCCTACGAGCAGTACTTC. Protein product: CASSSHSSYEQYF.